The subject of this entry is one T cell receptor (beta chain). Its antigen is still unknown. The CDR3 is 14 amino acids. Germline-derived CDR1 and CDR2 are KGHSH and LQKENI. Production of TCR beta libraries used UMI-labeled 5' RACE as the method. TCRdb re-called the 5' RACE reads and shows each CDR3 protein once, DNA omitted. The sample table includes thousands of distinct CDR3 sequences. The data originate from a study of human CD8 memory T cell subsets. Regarding the study as a whole: Between stem-like memory and precursor exhausted T cell repertoires, overlap was minimal. Precursor exhausted T cells and stem-like memory T cells were similarly highly diverse, while effector memory cells were not.

The sequenced material came from CD8+ effector memory T cells (TEM) sorted from PBMCs. Subset specified: effector memory CD8 T cells, CCR7- CD45RO+ CD95+. The chain joins TRBV18 to TRBJ2-7; as DNA is missing, the TRBD1 call by TCRdb cannot be tested. This TCR derives from a human donor in good health. The CDR3 loop is CASSPRQGDHEQYF.